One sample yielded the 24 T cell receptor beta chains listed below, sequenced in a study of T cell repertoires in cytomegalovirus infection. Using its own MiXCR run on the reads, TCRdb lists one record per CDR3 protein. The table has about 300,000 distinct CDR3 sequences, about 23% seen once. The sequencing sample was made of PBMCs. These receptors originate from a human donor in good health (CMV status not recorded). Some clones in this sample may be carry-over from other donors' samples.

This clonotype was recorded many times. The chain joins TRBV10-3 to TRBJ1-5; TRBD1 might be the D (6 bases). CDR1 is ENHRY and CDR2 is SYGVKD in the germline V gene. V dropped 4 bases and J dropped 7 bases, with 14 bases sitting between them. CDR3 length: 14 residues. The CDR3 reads CAISGGGGGQPQHF. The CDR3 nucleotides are TGTGCCATCAGTGGAGGTGGGGGCGGACAGCCCCAGCATTTT.

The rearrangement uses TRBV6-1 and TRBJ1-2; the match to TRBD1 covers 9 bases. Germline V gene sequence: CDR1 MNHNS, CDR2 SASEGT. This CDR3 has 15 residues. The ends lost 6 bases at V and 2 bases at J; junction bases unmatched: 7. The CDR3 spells CASSRTGDDNYGYTF. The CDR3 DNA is TGTGCCAGCAGCCGGACAGGGGACGACAACTATGGCTACACCTTC.

In DNA, the CDR3 is TGCAGTGCTAGAGATCGGCGGTTCACAGATACGCAGTATTTT. This translates into CSARDRRFTDTQYF. The genes are TRBV20-1 and TRBJ2-3; D gene uncertain. Trimming stripped 0 bases from V and 2 bases from J, with 9 bases between. Germline-derived CDR1 and CDR2 are DFQATT and SNEGSKA (reference sequence). The CDR3 contains 14 residues.

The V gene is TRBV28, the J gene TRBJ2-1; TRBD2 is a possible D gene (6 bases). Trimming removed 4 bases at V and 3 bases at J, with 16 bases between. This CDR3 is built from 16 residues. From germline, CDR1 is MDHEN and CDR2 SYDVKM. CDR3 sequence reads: CASSSTRENYYNEQFF. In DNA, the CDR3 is TGTGCCAGCAGTTCGACTCGGGAGAACTACTACAATGAGCAGTTCTTC.

The CDR3 nucleotides are TGTGCCAGCAGTTTGGGACAGACGGGACTAGCGGGTTATGAGCAGTTCTTC. Translated: CASSLGQTGLAGYEQFF. The chain employs TRBV28 and TRBJ2-1; 12 nucleotides agree with TRBD2. There are 17 residues in the CDR3. From germline, CDR1 is MDHEN and CDR2 SYDVKM. V gave up 3 bases and J gave up 8 bases; unmatched junction bases: 11.

The CDR3 loop is CATSRDYAASSFTEQFF. The CDR3 DNA reads as TGTGCCACCAGCAGGGACTATGCGGCCTCATCATTCACTGAGCAGTTCTTC. The chain has TRBV15 and TRBJ2-1, with D possibly TRBD2 on 6 matching bases. V lost 3 bases, J lost 9 bases, and 24 bases lay in between. The CDR3 length is 17 residues. Per germline, CDR1 LNHNV and CDR2 YYDKDF (reference sequence).

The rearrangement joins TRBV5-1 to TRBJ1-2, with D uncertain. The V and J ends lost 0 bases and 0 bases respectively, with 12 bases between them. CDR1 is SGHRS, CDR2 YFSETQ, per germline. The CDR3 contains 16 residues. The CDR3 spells CASSLVRTGTNYGYTF. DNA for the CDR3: TGCGCCAGCAGCTTGGTTAGGACCGGAACTAACTATGGCTACACCTTC.

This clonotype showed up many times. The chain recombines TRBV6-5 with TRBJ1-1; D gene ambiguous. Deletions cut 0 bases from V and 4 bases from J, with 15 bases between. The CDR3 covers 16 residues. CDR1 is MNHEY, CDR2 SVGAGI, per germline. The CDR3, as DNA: TGTGCCAGCAGTTACTCGAGTAGGGTGAGTGGCACTGAAGCTTTCTTT. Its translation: CASSYSSRVSGTEAFF.

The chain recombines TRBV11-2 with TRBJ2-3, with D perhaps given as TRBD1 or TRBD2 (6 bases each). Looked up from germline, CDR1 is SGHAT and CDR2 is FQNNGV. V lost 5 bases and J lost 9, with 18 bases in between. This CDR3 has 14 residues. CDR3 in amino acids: CASSTGGLGGTQYF. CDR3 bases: TGTGCCAGCAGCACCGGGGGCCTTGGGGGCACGCAGTATTTT.

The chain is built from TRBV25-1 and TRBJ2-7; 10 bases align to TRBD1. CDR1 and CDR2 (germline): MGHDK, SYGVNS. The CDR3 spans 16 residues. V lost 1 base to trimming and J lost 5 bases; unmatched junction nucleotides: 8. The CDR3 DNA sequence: TGTGCCAGCAGTGAATGCTTTCGGGACAGGGGTAACGAGCAGTACTTC. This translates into CASSECFRDRGNEQYF.

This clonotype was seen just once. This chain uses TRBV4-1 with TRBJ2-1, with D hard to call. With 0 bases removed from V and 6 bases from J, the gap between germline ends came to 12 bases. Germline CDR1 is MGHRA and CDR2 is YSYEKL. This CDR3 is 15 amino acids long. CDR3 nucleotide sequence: TGCGCCAGCAGCCAAGATACCGGATCGTTCAATGAGCAGTTCTTC. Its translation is CASSQDTGSFNEQFF.

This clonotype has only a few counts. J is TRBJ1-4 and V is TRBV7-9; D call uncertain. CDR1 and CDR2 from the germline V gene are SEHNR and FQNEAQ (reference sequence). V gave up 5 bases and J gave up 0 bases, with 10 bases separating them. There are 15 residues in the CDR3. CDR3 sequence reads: CASSTPQTTNEKLFF. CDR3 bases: TGTGCCAGCAGCACCCCACAAACAACTAATGAAAAACTGTTTTTT.

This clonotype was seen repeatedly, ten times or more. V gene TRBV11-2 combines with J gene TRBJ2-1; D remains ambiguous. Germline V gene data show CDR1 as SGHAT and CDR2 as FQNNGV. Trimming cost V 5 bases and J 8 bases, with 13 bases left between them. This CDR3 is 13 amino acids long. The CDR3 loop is CASSPAGRDEQFF. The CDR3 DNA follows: TGTGCCAGCAGCCCAGCTGGTAGGGATGAGCAGTTCTTC.

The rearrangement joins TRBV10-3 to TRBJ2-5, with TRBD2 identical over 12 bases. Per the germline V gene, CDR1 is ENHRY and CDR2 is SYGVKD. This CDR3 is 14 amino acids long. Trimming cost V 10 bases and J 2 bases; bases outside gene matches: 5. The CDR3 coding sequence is TGTGCCAGCGTAACTAGCGGGGGGCAAGAGACCCAGTACTTC. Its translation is CASVTSGGQETQYF.

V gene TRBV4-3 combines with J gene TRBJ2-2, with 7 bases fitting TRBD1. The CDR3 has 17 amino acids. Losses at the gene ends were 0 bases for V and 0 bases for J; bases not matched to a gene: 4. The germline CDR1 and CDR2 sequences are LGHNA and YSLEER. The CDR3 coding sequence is TGCGCCAGCAGCCAAGACCACAGGGGATCGAACACCGGGGAGCTGTTTTTT. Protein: CASSQDHRGSNTGELFF.

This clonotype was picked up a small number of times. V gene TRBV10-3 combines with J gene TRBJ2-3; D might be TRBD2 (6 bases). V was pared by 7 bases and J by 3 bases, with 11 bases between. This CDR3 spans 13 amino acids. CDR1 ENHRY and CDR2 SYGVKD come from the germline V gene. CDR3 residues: CAIMAGTTDTQYF. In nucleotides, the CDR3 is TGTGCCATCATGGCGGGGACGACAGATACGCAGTATTTT.

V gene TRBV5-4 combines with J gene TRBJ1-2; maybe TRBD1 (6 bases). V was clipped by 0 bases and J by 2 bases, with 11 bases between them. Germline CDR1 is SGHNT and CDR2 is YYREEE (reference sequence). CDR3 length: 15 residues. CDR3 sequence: CASSLVLGANYGYTF. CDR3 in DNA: TGTGCCAGCAGCTTGGTTTTGGGGGCGAACTATGGCTACACCTTC.

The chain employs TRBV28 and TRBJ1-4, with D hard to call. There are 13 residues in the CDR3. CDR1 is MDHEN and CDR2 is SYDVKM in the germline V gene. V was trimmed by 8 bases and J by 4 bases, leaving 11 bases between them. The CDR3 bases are TGTGCCAGCGTACAGCTAATTAATGAAAAACTGTTTTTT. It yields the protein CASVQLINEKLFF.

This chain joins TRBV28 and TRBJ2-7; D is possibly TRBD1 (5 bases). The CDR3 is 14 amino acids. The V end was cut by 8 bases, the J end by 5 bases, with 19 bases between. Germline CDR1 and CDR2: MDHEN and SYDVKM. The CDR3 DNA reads TGTGCCAGCGGATTATGGCAGGGCCGGAACGAGCAGTACTTC. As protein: CASGLWQGRNEQYF.

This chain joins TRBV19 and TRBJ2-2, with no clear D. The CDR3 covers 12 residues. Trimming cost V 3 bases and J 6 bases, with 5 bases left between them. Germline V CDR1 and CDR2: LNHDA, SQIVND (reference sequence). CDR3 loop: CASSMSPGELFF. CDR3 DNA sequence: TGTGCCAGTAGTATGAGCCCCGGGGAGCTGTTTTTT.

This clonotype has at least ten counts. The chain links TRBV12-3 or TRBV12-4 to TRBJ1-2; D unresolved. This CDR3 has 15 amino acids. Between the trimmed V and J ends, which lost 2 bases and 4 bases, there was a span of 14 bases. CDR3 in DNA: TGTGCCAGCAGTTTATCGATCCACCGTGGCTATGGCTACACCTTC. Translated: CASSLSIHRGYGYTF.

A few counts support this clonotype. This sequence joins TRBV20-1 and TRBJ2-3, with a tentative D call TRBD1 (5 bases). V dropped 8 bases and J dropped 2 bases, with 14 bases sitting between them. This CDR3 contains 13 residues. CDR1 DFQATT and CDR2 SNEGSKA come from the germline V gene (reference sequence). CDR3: CSPRPGATDTQYF. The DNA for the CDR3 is TGCAGTCCACGGCCTGGGGCCACAGATACGCAGTATTTT.

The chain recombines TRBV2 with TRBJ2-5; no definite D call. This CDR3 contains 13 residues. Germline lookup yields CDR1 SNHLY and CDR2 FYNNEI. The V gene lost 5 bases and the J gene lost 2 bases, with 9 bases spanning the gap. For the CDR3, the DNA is TGTGCCAGCAGTCCGGAAAGGCAAGAGACCCAGTACTTC. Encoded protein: CASSPERQETQYF.

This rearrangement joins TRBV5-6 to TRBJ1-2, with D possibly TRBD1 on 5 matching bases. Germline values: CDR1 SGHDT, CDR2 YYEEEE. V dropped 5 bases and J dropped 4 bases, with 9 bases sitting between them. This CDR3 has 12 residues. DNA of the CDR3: TGTGCCAGCAGAGGACAACGCTATGGCTACACCTTC. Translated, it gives CASRGQRYGYTF.